This TCR beta chain originates from a study of Tregs in tolerant kidney transplant recipients. CDR1 SGHRS and CDR2 YFSETQ come from the germline V gene. The CDR3 spans 14 residues. With 7 bases clipped from V and 5 bases from J, the junction kept 9 bases outside the gene matches. Sequencing used immunoSEQ multiplex PCR; TCRdb keeps in-frame clones, though not all of them. This listing includes fewer than 55,000 clones. Concerning this clone itself: The read finishes 3 residues shy of the CDR3 end, and the germline J gene is used to complete it.

This TCR was sampled from a human donor who received a combined kidney and bone marrow transplant. This chain joins TRBV5-1 and TRBJ1-1; TRBD1 matches at 9 bases. Material: CD4+ T cells from blood, obtained before the transplant. CDR3 bases read: TGCGCCAGCGGATTGGACAGGGGTGGGACTGAA. It is translated as CASGLDRGGTE. In full, the CDR3 is CASGLDRGGTEAFF.